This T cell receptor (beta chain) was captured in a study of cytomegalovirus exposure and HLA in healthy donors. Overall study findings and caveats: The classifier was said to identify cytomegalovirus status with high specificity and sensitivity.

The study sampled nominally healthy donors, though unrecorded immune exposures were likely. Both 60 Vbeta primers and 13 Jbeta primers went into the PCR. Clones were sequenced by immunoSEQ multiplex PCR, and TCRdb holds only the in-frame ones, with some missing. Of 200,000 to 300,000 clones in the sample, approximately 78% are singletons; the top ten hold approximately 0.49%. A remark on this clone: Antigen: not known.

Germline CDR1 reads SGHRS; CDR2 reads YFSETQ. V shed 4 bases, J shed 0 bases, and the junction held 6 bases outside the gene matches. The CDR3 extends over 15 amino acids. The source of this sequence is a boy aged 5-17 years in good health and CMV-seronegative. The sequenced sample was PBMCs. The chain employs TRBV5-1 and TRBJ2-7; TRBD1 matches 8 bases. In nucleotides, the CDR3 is TGCGCCAGCAGCACTCGACAGGGGATCTCCTACGAGCAGTACTTC. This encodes CASSTRQGISYEQYF.